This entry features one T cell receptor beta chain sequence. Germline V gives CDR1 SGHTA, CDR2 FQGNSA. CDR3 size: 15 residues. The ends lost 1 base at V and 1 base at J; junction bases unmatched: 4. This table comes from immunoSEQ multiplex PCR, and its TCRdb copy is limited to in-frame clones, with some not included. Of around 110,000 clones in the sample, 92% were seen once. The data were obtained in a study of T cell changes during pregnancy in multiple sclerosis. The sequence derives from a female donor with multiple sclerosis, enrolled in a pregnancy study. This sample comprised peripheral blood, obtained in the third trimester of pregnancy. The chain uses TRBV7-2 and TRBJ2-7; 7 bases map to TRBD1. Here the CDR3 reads CASSLEGALSYEQYF. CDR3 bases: TGTGCCAGCAGCTTAGAGGGGGCTCTATCCTACGAGCAGTACTTC.